Below, 16 T cell receptor beta chains from the same sample are listed, as sequenced in a study of CD8+ T cells in alopecia areata. The treatment was: oral pan-JAK inhibitor, 5-10 mg twice daily. The authors extracted RNA and reverse transcribed it into cDNA as the sequencing template. Libraries were prepared by immunoSEQ multiplex PCR; TCRdb keeps only in-frame clonotypes and omits some of them. The sample yields 150,000 to 200,000 clones, under 70% seen once. The sequencing used CD4+ T cells sorted from blood, collected at week 4, from a patient treated with tofacitinib. The receptors were gathered from a human donor with alopecia areata.

This clone has more than one count but fewer than ten. J is TRBJ2-7 and V is TRBV29-1; 9 nucleotides match TRBD1. In germline, CDR1 is SQVTM, CDR2 ANQGSEA. This CDR3 is built from 13 residues. J was trimmed by 3 bases and V by 5 bases; bases with no gene match: 5. CDR3 region: CSVSGQGDYEQYF. The CDR3 bases are TGCAGCGTTTCGGGACAGGGAGACTACGAGCAGTACTTC.

V usage is TRBV29-1 and J usage is TRBJ1-2, with 8 bases aligning to TRBD1. Germline V gene sequence: CDR1 SQVTM, CDR2 ANQGSEA. The trim removed 7 bases at V and 4 bases at J, leaving 5 bases unmatched. CDR3 length equals 12 residues. DNA for the CDR3: TGCAGCGCAGCCGGGACAGGCTATGGCTACACCTTC. It encodes CSAAGTGYGYTF.

The chain uses TRBV29-1 and TRBJ2-3; TRBD1 matches at 10 bases. Trimming cost V 6 bases and J 3 bases; bases outside gene matches: 9. CDR1 is SQVTM, CDR2 ANQGSEA, per germline. The CDR3 loop spans 15 amino acids. The CDR3 DNA is TGCAGCGTGGGGGACAGGGGAGGTAGTACAGATACGCAGTATTTT. Its protein product is CSVGDRGGSTDTQYF.

Points on this clone: The same CDR3 also results from other DNA sequences found in this sample. The rearrangement joins TRBV29-1 to TRBJ1-2; 8 bases are a match to TRBD1. The CDR3 consists of 12 residues. Per the germline V gene, CDR1 is SQVTM and CDR2 is ANQGSEA. The V and J ends lost 7 bases and 2 bases, in that order; junction bases with no gene match: 3. CDR3 nucleotide sequence: TGCAGCGCCCGGACAGGGAACTATGGCTACACCTTC. Translated: CSARTGNYGYTF.

This chain connects TRBV15 to TRBJ2-7; D not certain. The CDR3 contains 16 residues. The V end lost 1 base, the J end lost 3 bases, and 16 bases lay between the germline ends. CDR1 and CDR2 (germline): LNHNV, YYDKDF (reference sequence). CDR3 residues: CATSRVAPRGDYEQYF. DNA for the CDR3: TGTGCCACCAGCAGAGTAGCCCCCCGCGGCGACTACGAGCAGTACTTC.

This clone showed up just a few times. This chain joins TRBV10-3 and TRBJ2-3; D uncertain. V was clipped by 11 bases and J by 6 bases, with 9 bases between them. The CDR3 is 10 residues long. Germline lookup yields CDR1 ENHRY and CDR2 SYGVKD. This chain's CDR3 is CAARSDTQYF. CDR3 sequence (DNA): TGTGCCGCCCGATCGGATACGCAGTATTTT.

V gene TRBV25-1 combines with J gene TRBJ1-5; D is possibly TRBD1 (5 bases). CDR3 length: 13 amino acids. The V gene's germline CDR1 is MGHDK and CDR2 SYGVNS. V lost 4 bases and J lost 7, with 11 bases in between. CDR3 sequence: CASSAQEGQPQHF. Written as DNA, the CDR3 is TGTGCCAGCAGTGCGCAGGAGGGGCAGCCCCAGCATTTT.

There are a few counts of this clone. The chain couples TRBV7-3 to TRBJ2-7; 9 bases map to TRBD1. Trimming took 0 bases from V and 5 from J; bases not matched to a gene: 2. The germline V gene has CDR1 SGHTA and CDR2 FQGTGA. This CDR3 comprises 14 residues. This CDR3 reads CASSLTGQGNEQYF. The CDR3, as DNA: TGTGCCAGCAGCTTAACCGGACAGGGGAACGAGCAGTACTTC.

At least ten counts were recorded for this clone. V is TRBV7-6 and J is TRBJ2-2, with TRBD2 matching 9 bases. V shed 1 base, J shed 4 bases, and the junction held 4 bases outside the gene matches. Germline V CDR1 and CDR2: SGHVS, FNYEAQ. This CDR3 is built from 16 residues. The CDR3 nucleotides are TGTGCCAGCAGCTTAGGCGGGGGGGCCCGCACCGGGGAGCTGTTTTTT. Its translation is CASSLGGGARTGELFF.

This sequence joins TRBV5-1 and TRBJ2-6, with no clear D. Trimming cost V 0 bases and J 0 bases, with 7 bases left between them. The CDR3 is 16 amino acids. CDR1 is SGHRS, CDR2 YFSETQ, per germline. Here the CDR3 DNA reads TGCGCCAGCAGCTTGGGACCTACCTCTGGGGCCAACGTCCTGACTTTC. This encodes CASSLGPTSGANVLTF.

J is TRBJ1-6 and V is TRBV5-1, with a tentative D call TRBD1 (5 bases). Germline loops: CDR1 SGHRS, CDR2 YFSETQ. CDR3 length: 14 residues. Trimming shortened V by 4 bases and J by 10 bases, and 15 bases separated the two germline ends. For the CDR3, the DNA is TGCGCCAGCAGCCCGGGGCAGGTGGAATCACCCCTCCACTTT. This codes for CASSPGQVESPLHF.

The rearrangement uses TRBV30 and TRBJ2-3, with a tentative D call TRBD1 (6 bases). CDR1 is GTSNPN, CDR2 SVGIG, per germline (reference sequence). CDR3 size: 13 residues. The V end was cut by 2 bases, the J end by 4 bases, with 10 bases between. The CDR3: CAWSQYRADTQYF. The CDR3 bases are TGTGCCTGGAGTCAGTACAGGGCAGATACGCAGTATTTT.

This clone was counted between two and nine times. V is TRBV30 and J is TRBJ2-1; D is perhaps TRBD2 (7 bases). The CDR3 length is 12 residues. V was clipped by 3 bases and J by 5 bases, with 8 bases between them. Germline values: CDR1 GTSNPN, CDR2 SVGIG (reference sequence). CDR3 nucleotides: TGTGCCTGGAGCGGGGGGCACAATGAGCAGTTCTTC. Translated: CAWSGGHNEQFF. The whole variable domain, remainder taken from reference TRBV30 and TRBJ2-1, is SQTIHQWPATLVQPVGSPLSLECTVEGTSNPNLYWYRQAAGRGLQLLFYSVGIGQISSEVPQNLSASRPQDRQFILSSKKLLLSDSGFYLCAWSGGHNEQFFGPGTRLTVL.

The chain carries TRBV19 and TRBJ1-2, with 10 bases lining up with TRBD1. The V segment lost 6 bases and the J segment 3 bases; nucleotides outside the gene matches: 10. CDR1 and CDR2 (germline): LNHDA, SQIVND (reference sequence). CDR3 size: 16 residues. In nucleotides, the CDR3 is TGTGCCAGTAGCAGAGCCCCAGGACAGGGGGACTATGGCTACACCTTC. This gives the protein CASSRAPGQGDYGYTF.

Comment on this clone: As the CDR3 is not closed by the conserved phenylalanine or tryptophan, this likely results from a read error. V usage is TRBV4-2 and J usage is TRBJ1-1; D uncertain. With 5 bases removed from V and 4 bases from J, the gap between germline ends came to 23 bases. Germline CDR1 LGHNA, CDR2 YNFKEQ. This CDR3 region has 17 residues. The CDR3 DNA reads as TGTGCCAGCAGCTTGGGCGGGCCCCACCTCTTGGGCACTGAAGCTTTCATT. Translation: CASSLGGPHLLGTEAFI.

The count of this clone is one. CDR3 protein: CAWTEGRSPLHF. The DNA for the CDR3 is TGTGCCTGGACGGAGGGTCGTTCACCCCTCCACTTT. The chain carries TRBV30 and TRBJ1-6; no definite D call. The V end was cut by 4 bases, the J end by 9 bases, with 10 bases between. CDR3 size: 12 residues. In germline, CDR1 is GTSNPN, CDR2 SVGIG (reference sequence).